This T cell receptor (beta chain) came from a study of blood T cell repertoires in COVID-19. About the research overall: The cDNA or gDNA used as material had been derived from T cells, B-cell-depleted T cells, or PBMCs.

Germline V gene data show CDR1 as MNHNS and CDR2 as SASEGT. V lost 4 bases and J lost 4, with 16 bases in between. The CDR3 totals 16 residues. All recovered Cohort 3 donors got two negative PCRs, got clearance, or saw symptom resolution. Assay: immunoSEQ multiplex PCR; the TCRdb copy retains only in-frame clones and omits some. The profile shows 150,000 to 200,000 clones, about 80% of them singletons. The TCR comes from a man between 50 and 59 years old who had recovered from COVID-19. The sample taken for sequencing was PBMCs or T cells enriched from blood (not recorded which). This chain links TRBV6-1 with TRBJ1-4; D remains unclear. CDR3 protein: CASSASRPPHNEKLFF. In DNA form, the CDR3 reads TGTGCCAGCAGTGCCTCGAGGCCGCCTCATAATGAAAAACTGTTTTTT.